A selection of T cell receptor beta chains follows, all from one sample in a study of monozygotic twins with cystic fibrosis. Some clones are missing from TCRdb's copy, which holds only in-frame ones; the method was immunoSEQ multiplex PCR. This table has some 32,000 clones, just over 95% appearing once. The sample taken for sequencing was blood. Receptors were obtained from a girl aged 2-9 years with cystic fibrosis. Each CDR3 is given with its conserved first and last residue. The D gene is left open where the match is weak. Part of the rows lack a size; the others show once, few, many or a class for expanded clones.

clone_size,j_call,d_call,v_call,cdr3_nt,cdr3_aa
-,TRBJ1-1,-,TRBV18,TGTGCCAGCTCCCCGGGAGTTGAAACCACTGAAGCTTTCTTT,CASSPGVETTEAFF
-,TRBJ2-7,-,TRBV7-2,TGTGCCAGCAGCTTATGGAGGGACCTGCCGGGCTACGAGCAGTACTTC,CASSLWRDLPGYEQYF
-,TRBJ1-4,-,TRBV5-5,TGTGCCAGCAGCTGGGTCGTCGGCGATGATGAAAAACTGTTTTTT,CASSWVVGDDEKLFF
-,TRBJ1-4,-,TRBV5-1,TGCGCCAGCAGCTTCGGGTCAAAAAATGAAAAACTGTTTTTT,CASSFGSKNEKLFF
-,TRBJ1-5,-,TRBV10-2,TGCGCCAGCAGTGAGCTCTCCGCGGGTCAGCCCCAGCATTTT,CASSELSAGQPQHF
-,TRBJ2-3,-,TRBV11-2,TGTGCCAGCAGCTCGGCCTCAGGGGTGGTCACAGATACGCAGTATTTT,CASSSASGVVTDTQYF
-,TRBJ2-7,TRBD2,TRBV2,TGTGCCAGCAACGGGGGGAGTGGCTCCCTCTCCTACGAGCAGTACTTC,CASNGGSGSLSYEQYF
-,TRBJ1-1,-,TRBV5-1,TGCGCCAGCAGCCAGACACCGAACACTGAAGCTTTCTTT,CASSQTPNTEAFF
-,TRBJ1-3,-,TRBV5-1,TGCGCCAGCAGCCTGAGTCCAGGGTCTGGAAACACCATATATTTT,CASSLSPGSGNTIYF
-,TRBJ1-1,-,TRBV10-1,TGCGCCAGCAGTGCAGGGACGGCTGAAGCTTTCTTT,CASSAGTAEAFF
-,TRBJ2-5,-,TRBV5-8,TGTGCCAGCAGCTTGGCAGCAAACCAAGAGACCCAGTACTTC,CASSLAANQETQYF
-,TRBJ1-5,-,TRBV28,TGTGCCAGCAGTTTAAATCAGGGAAACAATCAGCCCCAGCATTTT,CASSLNQGNNQPQHF
-,TRBJ1-2,TRBD1,TRBV30,TGTGCCTGGAGAATAAGCGGGACAGGGGGCGTAAGCGGCTACACCTTC,CAWRISGTGGVSGYTF
-,TRBJ2-7,TRBD2,TRBV15,TGTGCCACCAGCAGGCCCGGACTAGCGCAGGACGAGCAGTACTTC,CATSRPGLAQDEQYF
few,TRBJ2-1,-,TRBV5-5,TGTGCCAGCAGCGCGCCCGTCTCTCGGCAGTTCTTC,CASSAPVSRQFF
-,TRBJ1-1,TRBD1,TRBV7-9,TGTGCCAGCAGCCGGACAGGGGGACGCACTGAAGCTTTCTTT,CASSRTGGRTEAFF
-,TRBJ1-5,TRBD1,TRBV19,TGTGCCAGTACCCCAAGGGGGCATGGGCAGCCCCAGCATTTT,CASTPRGHGQPQHF
-,TRBJ2-7,-,TRBV30,TGTGCCTGGAGTGTAGGCTCCTACGAGCAGTACTTC,CAWSVGSYEQYF
-,TRBJ1-1,TRBD1,TRBV5-1,TGCGCCAGCAGCGCGACAGGGATGAACACTGAAGCTTTCTTT,CASSATGMNTEAFF
-,TRBJ1-1,-,TRBV2,TGTGCCAGCCTAGAGACACTGACTGAAGCTTTCTTT,CASLETLTEAFF
-,TRBJ2-1,-,TRBV6-5,TGTGCCAGCAGAAAGCGGTACAATGAGCAGTTCTTC,CASRKRYNEQFF
-,TRBJ2-2,-,TRBV5-6,TGTGCCAGCAGCTTGGTGGGGGCCGGGGAGCTGTTTTTT,CASSLVGAGELFF
-,TRBJ1-2,-,TRBV5-4,TGTGCCAGCAGCTTAGGAGGACCTAACTATGGCTACACCTTC,CASSLGGPNYGYTF
-,TRBJ2-3,-,TRBV6-4,TGTGCCAGCAGTGAAAAATCCGTGGACAGCACAGATACGCAGTATTTT,CASSEKSVDSTDTQYF
-,TRBJ2-7,-,TRBV5-8,TGTGCCAGCAGCTTGCCAGGGCCCCGTTACGAGCAGTACTTC,CASSLPGPRYEQYF
-,TRBJ2-3,-,TRBV5-1,TGCGCCAGCAGCTTGGCCGTCACTAGCACAGATACGCAGTATTTT,CASSLAVTSTDTQYF
-,TRBJ2-7,TRBD2,TRBV9,TGTGCCAGCAGTGACTACCCAGCGGGAGGAGACGAGCAGTACTTC,CASSDYPAGGDEQYF
once,TRBJ2-7,TRBD2,TRBV7-6,TGTGCCAGCAGCCCGCTTAGCGGGAGTTGGCGCGAGCAGTACTTC,CASSPLSGSWREQYF
-,TRBJ1-1,-,TRBV30,TGTGCCTGGAGTGCCTCTGGAGGGACTGAAGCTTTCTTT,CAWSASGGTEAFF
-,TRBJ2-5,TRBD2,TRBV29-1,TGCAGCGCCCCGCGGGAGGGCCGAGAGACCCAGTACTTC,CSAPREGRETQYF
-,TRBJ1-5,-,TRBV19,TGTGCCAGTCAGCTTACGTATAGCAATCAGCCCCAGCATTTT,CASQLTYSNQPQHF
once,TRBJ1-4,-,TRBV5-6,TGTGCCAGCAGCCCGTGGGGGCGCGATGAAAAACTGTTTTTT,CASSPWGRDEKLFF
-,TRBJ2-2,-,TRBV7-7,TGTGCTAGCAGCTTAAGGGGACCCAACACCGGGGAGCTGTTTTTT,CASSLRGPNTGELFF
-,TRBJ1-1,TRBD1,TRBV6-1,TGTGCCAGCAGTGAAGAAGGGACAGTGGCTGAAGCTTTCTTT,CASSEEGTVAEAFF
-,TRBJ2-3,TRBD2,TRBV4-2,TGTGCCAGCAGCCAAGATCGTGGACTAGGGGCAGATACGCAGTATTTT,CASSQDRGLGADTQYF
-,TRBJ2-5,-,TRBV7-9,TGTGCCAGCAGCTTTCTTTTGGGGGCCGGTGAGACCCAGTACTTC,CASSFLLGAGETQYF
-,TRBJ2-1,-,TRBV10-1,TGCGCCAGCAGTGATGGGTCAGGCTACAATGAGCAGTTCTTC,CASSDGSGYNEQFF
-,TRBJ1-1,-,TRBV21-1,TGTGCCAGCAGCAAAGGGGAGCAGGGTTGGAACACTGAAGCTTTCTTT,CASSKGEQGWNTEAFF